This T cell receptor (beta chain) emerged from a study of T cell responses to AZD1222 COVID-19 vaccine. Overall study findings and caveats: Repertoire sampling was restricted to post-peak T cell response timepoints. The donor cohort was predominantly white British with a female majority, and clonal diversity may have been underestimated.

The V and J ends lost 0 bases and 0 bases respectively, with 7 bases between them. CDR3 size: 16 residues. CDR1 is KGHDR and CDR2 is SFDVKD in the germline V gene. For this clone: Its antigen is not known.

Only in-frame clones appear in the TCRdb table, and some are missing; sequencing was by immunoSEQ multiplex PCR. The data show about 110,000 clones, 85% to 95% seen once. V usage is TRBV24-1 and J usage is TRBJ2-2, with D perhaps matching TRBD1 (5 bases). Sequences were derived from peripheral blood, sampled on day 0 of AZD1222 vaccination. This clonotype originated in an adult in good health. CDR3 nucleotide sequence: TGTGCCACCAGTGATTTGAGGGGCCCGAACACCGGGGAGCTGTTTTTT. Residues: CATSDLRGPNTGELFF.